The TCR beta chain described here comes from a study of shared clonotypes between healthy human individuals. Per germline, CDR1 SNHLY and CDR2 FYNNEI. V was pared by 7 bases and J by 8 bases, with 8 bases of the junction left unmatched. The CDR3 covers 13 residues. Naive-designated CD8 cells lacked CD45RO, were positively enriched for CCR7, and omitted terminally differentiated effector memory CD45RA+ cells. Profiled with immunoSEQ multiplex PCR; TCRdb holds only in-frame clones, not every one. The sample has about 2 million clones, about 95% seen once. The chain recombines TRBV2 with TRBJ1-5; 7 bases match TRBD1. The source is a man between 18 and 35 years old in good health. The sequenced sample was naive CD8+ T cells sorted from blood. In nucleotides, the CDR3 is TGTGCCAGCACGTCCATCAGGGGGGAGCCCCAGCATTTT. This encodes CASTSIRGEPQHF.